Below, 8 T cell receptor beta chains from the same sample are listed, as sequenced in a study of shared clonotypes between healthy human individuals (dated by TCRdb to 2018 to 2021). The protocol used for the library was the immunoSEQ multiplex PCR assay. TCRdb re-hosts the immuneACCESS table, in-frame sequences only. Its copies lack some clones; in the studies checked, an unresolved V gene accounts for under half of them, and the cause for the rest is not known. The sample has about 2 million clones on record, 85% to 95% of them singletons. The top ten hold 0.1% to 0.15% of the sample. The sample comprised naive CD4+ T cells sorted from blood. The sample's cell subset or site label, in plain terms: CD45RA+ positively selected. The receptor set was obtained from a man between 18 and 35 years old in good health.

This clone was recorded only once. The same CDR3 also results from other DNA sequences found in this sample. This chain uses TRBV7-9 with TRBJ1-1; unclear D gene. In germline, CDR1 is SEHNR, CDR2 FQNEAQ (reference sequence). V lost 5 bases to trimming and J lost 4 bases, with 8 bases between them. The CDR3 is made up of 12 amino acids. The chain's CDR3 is CASSPLGTEAFF. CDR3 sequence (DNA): TGTGCCAGCAGCCCTTTAGGCACTGAAGCTTTCTTT.

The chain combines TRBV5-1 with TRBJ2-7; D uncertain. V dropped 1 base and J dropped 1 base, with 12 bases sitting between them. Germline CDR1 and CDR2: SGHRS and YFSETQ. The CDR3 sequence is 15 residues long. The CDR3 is CASSLWAERSYEQYF. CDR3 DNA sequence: TGCGCCAGCAGCTTGTGGGCAGAGAGATCCTACGAGCAGTACTTC.

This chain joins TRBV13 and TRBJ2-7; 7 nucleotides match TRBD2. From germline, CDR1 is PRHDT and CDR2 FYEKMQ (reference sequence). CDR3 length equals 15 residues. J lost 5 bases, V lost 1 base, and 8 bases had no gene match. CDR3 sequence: CASSLAGGGFDEQYF. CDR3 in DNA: TGTGCCAGCAGCTTAGCTGGGGGGGGTTTCGACGAGCAGTACTTC.

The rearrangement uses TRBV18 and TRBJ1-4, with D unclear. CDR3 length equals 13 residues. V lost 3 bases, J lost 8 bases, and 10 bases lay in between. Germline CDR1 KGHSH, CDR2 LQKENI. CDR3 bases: TGTGCCAGCTCACCCGCGGTTCGAGAAAAACTGTTTTTT. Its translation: CASSPAVREKLFF.

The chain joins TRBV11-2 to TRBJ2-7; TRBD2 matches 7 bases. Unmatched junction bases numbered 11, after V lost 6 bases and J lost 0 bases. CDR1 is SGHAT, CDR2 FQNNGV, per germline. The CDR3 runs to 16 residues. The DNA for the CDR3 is TGTGCCAGCAGGGGGGGGTTAGCGGAGAGCTCCTACGAGCAGTACTTC. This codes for CASRGGLAESSYEQYF.

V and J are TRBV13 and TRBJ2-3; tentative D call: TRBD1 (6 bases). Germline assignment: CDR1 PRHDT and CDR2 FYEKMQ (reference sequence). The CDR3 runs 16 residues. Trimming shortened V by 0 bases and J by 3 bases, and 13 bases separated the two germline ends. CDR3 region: CASSLGVGAGTDTQYF. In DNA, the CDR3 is TGTGCCAGCAGCTTAGGGGTGGGGGCCGGTACAGATACGCAGTATTTT.

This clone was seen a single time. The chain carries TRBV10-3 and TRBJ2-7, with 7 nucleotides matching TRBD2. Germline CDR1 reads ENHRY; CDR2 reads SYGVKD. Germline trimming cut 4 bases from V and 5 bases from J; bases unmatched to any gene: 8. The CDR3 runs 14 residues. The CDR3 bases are TGTGCCATCAGTGCGGGGGGTTTGTCCAACGAGCAGTACTTC. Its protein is CAISAGGLSNEQYF.

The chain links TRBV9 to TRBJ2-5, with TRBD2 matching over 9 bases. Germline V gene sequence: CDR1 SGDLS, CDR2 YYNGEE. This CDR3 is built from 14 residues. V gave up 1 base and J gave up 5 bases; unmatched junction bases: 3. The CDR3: CASSVSGRWETQYF. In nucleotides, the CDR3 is TGTGCCAGCAGCGTAAGCGGGAGGTGGGAGACCCAGTACTTC.